These T cell receptor delta chains were read from a single sample in a study of Vδ1+ human thymocytes. TCRdb reprocessed the multiplex PCR reads through CATT. This sample has around 23,000 delta-chain clones, with more than 6.5% found just once. Source material: Vdelta1+ gamma-delta thymocytes from the thymus. These receptors were obtained from a girl under three years old who had congenital heart surgery. CDR3s include the opening cysteine and the closing phenylalanine or tryptophan. The order of the fields is D gene, J gene, V gene, clone size, CDR3 protein, CDR3 DNA. D genes are given only for firm matches. Clone size appears in some rows only: once, few, many, or a class for an expanded clone.

d_call: NA
j_call: TRDJ1
v_call: TRDV1
clone_size: few
cdr3_aa: CALGGLPPNKLIF
cdr3_nt: TGTGCTCTTGGGGGCCTTCCCCCCAATAAACTCATCTTT

d_call: TRDD3
j_call: TRDJ1
v_call: TRDV1
clone_size: NA
cdr3_aa: CALGPENMTVEVKSLGYWGRYTDKLIF
cdr3_nt: TGTGCTCTTGGCCCCGAAAACATGACGGTTGAGGTTAAATCCCTTGGCTACTGGGGGAGATACACCGATAAACTCATCTTT

d_call: TRDD3
j_call: TRDJ1
v_call: TRDV1
clone_size: NA
cdr3_aa: CALGEAAAGGNWYTDKLIF
cdr3_nt: TGTGCTCTTGGGGAAGCAGCCGCTGGGGGAAATTGGTACACCGATAAACTCATCTTT

d_call: NA
j_call: TRDJ1
v_call: TRDV1
clone_size: few
cdr3_aa: CALGEKTDVVIGCLKLIF
cdr3_nt: TGTGCTCTTGGGGAAAAAACGGACGTGGTTATTGGATGCCTCAAACTCATCTTT

d_call: TRDD3
j_call: TRDJ1
v_call: TRDV1
clone_size: NA
cdr3_aa: CALGEPLRLGDTTKFDKLIF
cdr3_nt: TGTGCTCTTGGGGAACCTCTCCGTTTGGGGGATACGACCAAATTTGATAAACTCATCTTT

d_call: TRDD3
j_call: TRDJ1
v_call: TRDV1
clone_size: medium-sized
cdr3_aa: CALGKGTSGGYRADKLIF
cdr3_nt: TGTGCTCTTGGGAAAGGGACCTCTGGGGGATACAGGGCCGATAAACTCATCTTT

d_call: TRDD3
j_call: TRDJ3
v_call: TRDV2
clone_size: medium-sized
cdr3_aa: CACDNTGGYSWDTRQMFF
cdr3_nt: TGTGCCTGTGACAATACTGGGGGATACTCCTGGGACACCCGACAGATGTTTTTC

d_call: NA
j_call: TRDJ1
v_call: TRDV1
clone_size: few
cdr3_aa: CALGELGRRTYADKLIF
cdr3_nt: TGTGCTCTTGGGGAACTAGGACGAAGAACGTACGCCGATAAACTCATCTTT

d_call: NA
j_call: TRDJ1
v_call: TRDV1
clone_size: few
cdr3_aa: CALGEPTRGADKLIF
cdr3_nt: TGTGCTCTTGGGGAACCGACGCGGGGGGCTGATAAACTCATCTTT

d_call: TRDD3
j_call: TRDJ1
v_call: TRDV1
clone_size: NA
cdr3_aa: CALGELSFSHLGDDTDKLIF
cdr3_nt: TGTGCTCTTGGGGAACTGTCTTTTTCCCATCTGGGGGATGACACCGATAAACTCATCTTT

d_call: TRDD3
j_call: TRDJ1
v_call: TRDV1
clone_size: few
cdr3_aa: CALGERSLLDWGIRYTDKLIF
cdr3_nt: TGTGCTCTTGGGGAACGATCCCTCCTAGACTGGGGGATACGGTACACCGATAAACTCATCTTT

d_call: NA
j_call: TRDJ1
v_call: TRDV1
clone_size: NA
cdr3_aa: CALGELSAYRGTDKLIF
cdr3_nt: TGTGCTCTTGGGGAACTCAGCGCGTATAGGGGAACCGATAAACTCATCTTT

d_call: TRDD3
j_call: TRDJ1
v_call: TRDV1
clone_size: few
cdr3_aa: CALGELIRGIRRRRTDKLIF
cdr3_nt: TGTGCTCTTGGGGAACTTATCCGGGGGATACGCCGGCGTAGAACCGATAAACTCATCTTT

d_call: NA
j_call: TRDJ1
v_call: TRDV1
clone_size: NA
cdr3_aa: CALGGGRGRPYTDKLIF
cdr3_nt: TGTGCTCTTGGGGGCGGCCGGGGGAGACCTTACACCGATAAACTCATCTTT

d_call: TRDD3
j_call: TRDJ1
v_call: TRDV1
clone_size: NA
cdr3_aa: CALGPLIEDELGDTRISDKLIF
cdr3_nt: TGTGCTCTTGGGCCTCTCATAGAGGACGAACTGGGGGATACGCGTATTTCCGATAAACTCATCTTT

d_call: NA
j_call: TRDJ1
v_call: TRDV1
clone_size: NA
cdr3_aa: CALFLSDKLIF
cdr3_nt: TGTGCTCTTTTCCTATCCGATAAACTCATCTTT

d_call: TRDD3
j_call: TRDJ1
v_call: TRDV1
clone_size: NA
cdr3_aa: CALGEQTGGFPRDKLIF
cdr3_nt: TGTGCTCTCGGGGAACAAACTGGGGGATTTCCCCGCGATAAACTCATCTTT

d_call: TRDD3
j_call: TRDJ1
v_call: TRDV1
clone_size: few
cdr3_aa: CALGDFLVLGDEVRLYTDKLIF
cdr3_nt: TGTGCTCTTGGGGACTTCCTAGTTCTGGGGGATGAGGTCCGCTTGTACACCGATAAACTCATCTTT

d_call: TRDD3
j_call: TRDJ1
v_call: TRDV1
clone_size: few
cdr3_aa: CALGEVPPPLGDKWYTDKLIF
cdr3_nt: TGTGCTCTTGGGGAAGTACCTCCTCCGCTGGGGGATAAATGGTACACCGATAAACTCATCTTT

d_call: NA
j_call: TRDJ1
v_call: TRDV1
clone_size: NA
cdr3_aa: CALGELGSPEGFDKLIF
cdr3_nt: TGTGCTCTTGGGGAACTAGGGTCTCCGGAGGGTTTCGATAAACTCATCTTT

d_call: TRDD3
j_call: TRDJ1
v_call: TRDV1
clone_size: NA
cdr3_aa: CALGEPHYRWGIRYTDKLIF
cdr3_nt: TGTGCTCTTGGGGAGCCCCACTATAGGTGGGGGATACGGTACACCGATAAACTCATCTTT

d_call: NA
j_call: TRDJ1
v_call: TRDV1
clone_size: NA
cdr3_aa: CALSRISYNGGYKLIF
cdr3_nt: TGTGCTCTGAGTAGAATTTCCTACAATGGGGGATATAAACTCATCTTT

d_call: NA
j_call: TRDJ1
v_call: TRDV1
clone_size: NA
cdr3_aa: CALGECSPPHYTDKLIF
cdr3_nt: TGTGCTCTTGGGGAATGTTCGCCCCCCCATTACACCGATAAACTCATCTTT

d_call: NA
j_call: TRDJ1
v_call: TRDV1
clone_size: NA
cdr3_aa: CALGEKRADKLIF
cdr3_nt: TGTGCTCTTGGAGAAAAGAGGGCCGATAAACTCATCTTT

d_call: TRDD3
j_call: TRDJ1
v_call: TRDV1
clone_size: NA
cdr3_aa: CALGNRQTPTGTGGYTDKLIF
cdr3_nt: TGTGCTCTTGGGAACCGGCAGACACCTACTGGCACTGGGGGCTACACCGATAAACTCATCTTT

d_call: TRDD3
j_call: TRDJ1
v_call: TRDV1
clone_size: NA
cdr3_aa: CALGGSSHTGGSHKLIF
cdr3_nt: TGTGCTCTTGGGGGTTCATCCCATACTGGGGGATCTCATAAACTCATCTTT

d_call: TRDD3
j_call: TRDJ1
v_call: TRDV1
clone_size: few
cdr3_aa: CALACLYWGIRYTDKLIF
cdr3_nt: TGTGCTCTTGCCTGTCTCTACTGGGGGATCCGGTACACCGATAAACTCATCTTT

d_call: TRDD3
j_call: TRDJ1
v_call: TRDV1
clone_size: few
cdr3_aa: CALGERESWSGGYRKLIF
cdr3_nt: TGTGCTCTTGGGGAAAGGGAGAGCTGGTCCGGGGGATACCGTAAACTCATCTTT

d_call: NA
j_call: TRDJ1
v_call: TRDV1
clone_size: few
cdr3_aa: CALGEVGLPYTYWASTDKLIF
cdr3_nt: TGTGCTCTTGGGGAAGTTGGTCTTCCTTACACGTACTGGGCATCCACCGATAAACTCATCTTT

d_call: NA
j_call: TRDJ1
v_call: TRDV1
clone_size: few
cdr3_aa: CALGEHRYTADKLIF
cdr3_nt: TGTGCTCTTGGGGAACACAGGTATACTGCCGATAAACTCATCTTT

d_call: TRDD3
j_call: TRDJ1
v_call: TRDV1
clone_size: few
cdr3_aa: CALGEFASCRSMGDTRGPYTDKLIF
cdr3_nt: TGTGCTCTTGGGGAATTTGCCTCCTGCCGTAGCATGGGGGATACGAGGGGGCCGTACACCGATAAACTCATCTTT

d_call: NA
j_call: TRDJ1
v_call: TRAV29/DV5
clone_size: NA
cdr3_aa: CSVLLCSKRGWVDLTSRGADKLIF
cdr3_nt: NA

d_call: NA
j_call: TRDJ1
v_call: TRDV1
clone_size: few
cdr3_aa: CALGETYRLGIAYTDKLIF
cdr3_nt: TGTGCTCTTGGGGAAACCTATCGTCTGGGGATTGCGTACACCGATAAACTCATCTTT

d_call: TRDD3
j_call: TRDJ1
v_call: TRDV1
clone_size: few
cdr3_aa: CALGELPDYWGIRLTDKLIF
cdr3_nt: TGTGCTCTTGGGGAACTGCCCGATTACTGGGGGATACGCCTCACCGATAAACTCATCTTT

d_call: TRDD3
j_call: TRDJ1
v_call: TRDV1
clone_size: few
cdr3_aa: CALGEPLAPGLPGIRGVTDKLIF
cdr3_nt: TGTGCTCTTGGGGAACCTCTCGCTCCGGGGCTGCCAGGGATACGTGGTGTCACCGATAAACTCATCTTT

d_call: TRDD3
j_call: TRDJ1
v_call: TRDV1
clone_size: NA
cdr3_aa: CALGELPQTGGYAFLYTDKLIF
cdr3_nt: TGTGCTCTTGGGGAACTACCCCAGACTGGGGGATACGCCTTCCTGTACACCGATAAACTCATCTTT

d_call: TRDD3
j_call: TRDJ1
v_call: TRDV1
clone_size: few
cdr3_aa: CAPGELGNWGIQTDKLIF
cdr3_nt: TGTGCTCCTGGGGAGTTAGGGAACTGGGGGATACAGACCGATAAACTCATCTTT

d_call: TRDD3
j_call: TRDJ1
v_call: TRDV1
clone_size: few
cdr3_aa: CALGELDWGINTDKLIF
cdr3_nt: TGTGCTCTTGGGGAACTAGACTGGGGGATAAACACCGATAAACTCATCTTT

d_call: TRDD3
j_call: TRDJ1
v_call: TRDV1
clone_size: NA
cdr3_aa: CALGELTLLRHWGIPTDKLIF
cdr3_nt: TGTGCTCTTGGGGAACTCACCCTACTCCGGCACTGGGGGATCCCCACCGATAAACTCATCTTT

d_call: TRDD3
j_call: TRDJ1
v_call: TRDV2
clone_size: NA
cdr3_aa: CACDTIIGGYAPQLIF
cdr3_nt: TGTGCCTGTGACACGATAATTGGAGGATACGCCCCCCAACTCATCTTT

d_call: NA
j_call: TRDJ1
v_call: TRDV1
clone_size: NA
cdr3_aa: CALVGPDSYTDKLIF
cdr3_nt: TGTGCTCTTGTTGGCCCCGATTCGTACACCGATAAACTCATCTTT

d_call: NA
j_call: TRDJ1
v_call: TRDV1
clone_size: few
cdr3_aa: CALGGTTGETRTDKLIF
cdr3_nt: TGTGCTCTTGGGGGTACTACAGGCGAAACGCGAACCGATAAACTCATCTTT

d_call: TRDD3
j_call: TRDJ1
v_call: TRDV1
clone_size: few
cdr3_aa: CALGDRSQSYGANGQTGGFRFYTDKLIF
cdr3_nt: TGTGCTCTTGGGGACCGTTCCCAGTCCTACGGGGCGAACGGGCAGACTGGGGGATTCCGATTTTACACCGATAAACTCATCTTT

d_call: NA
j_call: TRDJ1
v_call: TRDV1
clone_size: few
cdr3_aa: CALGERHPHLKADLVAGICPDKLIF
cdr3_nt: TGTGCTCTTGGGGAACGGCACCCTCATCTGAAGGCGGACCTGGTAGCGGGGATCTGTCCCGATAAACTCATCTTT

d_call: TRDD3
j_call: TRDJ1
v_call: TRDV1
clone_size: NA
cdr3_aa: CALGDPRGLRLGDTVGLIF
cdr3_nt: TGTGCTCTTGGGGACCCAAGAGGACTACGATTGGGGGATACGGTAGGGCTCATCTTT

d_call: TRDD3
j_call: TRDJ1
v_call: TRDV1
clone_size: few
cdr3_aa: CALGSTYWGYTDKLIF
cdr3_nt: TGTGCTCTTGGTTCTACGTACTGGGGGTACACCGATAAACTCATCTTT

d_call: NA
j_call: TRDJ1
v_call: TRDV1
clone_size: NA
cdr3_aa: CALGEPSRTLPTDKLIF
cdr3_nt: TGTGCTCTTGGGGAACCATCTAGAACCCTTCCGACCGATAAACTCATCTTT

d_call: TRDD3
j_call: TRDJ1
v_call: TRDV1
clone_size: few
cdr3_aa: CALGELPYRGIERRYTDKLIF
cdr3_nt: TGTGCTCTTGGGGAATTGCCCTATCGGGGGATAGAAAGACGGTACACCGATAAACTCATCTTT

d_call: NA
j_call: TRDJ1
v_call: TRDV1
clone_size: NA
cdr3_aa: CALGEIDYHNYPCTGDDKLIF
cdr3_nt: TGTGCTCTTGGGGAAATCGATTACCATAACTACCCGTGTACGGGGGACGATAAACTCATCTTT

d_call: NA
j_call: TRDJ1
v_call: TRDV1
clone_size: few
cdr3_aa: CALGEPPFYWYTDKLIF
cdr3_nt: TGTGCTCTTGGGGAACCCCCCTTTTACTGGTACACCGATAAACTCATCTTT

d_call: NA
j_call: TRDJ1
v_call: TRDV1
clone_size: NA
cdr3_aa: CALGSLPKRLGDQAYTDKLIF
cdr3_nt: TGTGCTCTTGGGAGCCTTCCTAAAAGACTGGGGGACCAGGCGTACACCGATAAACTCATCTTT

d_call: TRDD3
j_call: TRDJ1
v_call: TRDV1
clone_size: few
cdr3_aa: CALGSSAFGITGGYTDKLIF
cdr3_nt: TGTGCTCTTGGGTCAAGCGCATTCGGAATTACTGGGGGATACACCGATAAACTCATCTTT

d_call: NA
j_call: TRDJ1
v_call: TRDV1
clone_size: few
cdr3_aa: CALGERGLPLSPYWDKLPTTDKLIF
cdr3_nt: TGTGCTCTTGGGGAACGGGGCCTTCCTCTCTCACCGTACTGGGATAAACTTCCCACCACCGATAAACTCATCTTT